This T cell receptor beta chain is drawn from a study of Ad26.COV2.S vaccination and SARS-CoV-2 variants. As for this clone: The antigen is not known.

In germline, CDR1 is SGHNT, CDR2 YYREEE (reference sequence). The CDR3 runs to 16 residues. Trimming took off 4 bases at V and 1 base at J, with 17 bases between the two ends. The study, taken as a whole, reports: Substantial breadth in spike-specific CD8+ and CD4+ T cell responses was reportedly seen after vaccination. Recipients of vaccine and of placebo showed similar breadth of their non-spike TCR repertoires. Spike-specific TCR breadth ran higher among vaccine recipients than placebo recipients.

The data were produced by immunoSEQ multiplex PCR, yet TCRdb's version contains in-frame clones alone and is incomplete. The table records about 180,000 clones, approximately 88% of them present only once. This clonotype was obtained from a human donor who had recovered from COVID-19. The rearrangement joins TRBV5-4 to TRBJ2-5; D might be TRBD2 (6 bases). Sequences were derived from peripheral blood, sampled after recovery from COVID-19. The CDR3: CASSPLRGTLQETQYF. CDR3 DNA sequence: TGTGCCAGCAGCCCCCTTCGCGGGACGCTCCAAGAGACCCAGTACTTC.